This T cell receptor (beta chain) was captured by sequencing in a study of T cell repertoires in cytomegalovirus infection. Whole-study results and caveats: People with CMV and the relevant HLA were identified by cumulative public TCR beta family frequency. In two of eight donors, the top clonotype was HLA-C-restricted CMV-specific.

MiXCR was run by TCRdb on the reads, yielding one entry per CDR3 protein. The table records 150,000 to 200,000 distinct CDR3 sequences, roughly 28% of them present only once. CDR3 length: 15 residues. Trimming removed 4 bases from V and 8 bases from J; junction bases left unmatched: 8. The germline V gene has CDR1 SEHNR and CDR2 FQNEAQ (reference sequence). This clonotype was seen a handful of times. Its target is not known. Material: PBMCs. The chain employs TRBV7-9 and TRBJ1-4; 9 nucleotides align to TRBD1. The sequence was obtained from a human donor in good health (CMV status not recorded). Some clones in this sample may be carry-over from other donors' samples. The CDR3 DNA follows: TGTGCCAGCAGCTCGCGACAGGGGGAAGAAGAAAAACTGTTTTTT. Encoded protein: CASSSRQGEEEKLFF.